The rows below give T cell receptor beta chains drawn from one sample of a study of read filtering for tumor transcriptome and immune sequencing. TCRdb passed the reads through MiXCR, listing each CDR3 protein once. Among around 40,000 distinct CDR3 sequences listed, approximately 15% were seen once. What was sequenced was a population of CD138-negative cells sorted from bone marrow. The receptor source for this set is a donor aged 40 or older with multiple myeloma. The CDR3 runs from the conserved cysteine through the conserved F or W. The order of the fields is CDR3 DNA, CDR3 protein, clone size, J gene, V gene, D gene. The D gene is left open where the match is weak. Only some rows state a clone size, as once, few, many or a class for expanded clones.

TGTGCCAGCAGTTACGGTGGGGGGGGGAACACTGAAGCTTTCTTT,CASSYGGGGNTEAFF,many,TRBJ1-1,TRBV6-5,-
TGTGCCAGCAGACCTAGCGGGAGATTCGAGCAGTTCTTC,CASRPSGRFEQFF,medium-sized,TRBJ2-1,TRBV27,TRBD2
TGTGCCAGCAGTTTGGGACAGAGCAATCAGCCCCAGCATTTT,CASSLGQSNQPQHF,many,TRBJ1-5,TRBV12-3/TRBV12-4,TRBD1
TGCAGTGCTAGAGTACAGGGAGGGACCCAGTACTTC,CSARVQGGTQYF,many,TRBJ2-5,TRBV20-1,-
TGCAGTGCTAGAGATCTATCTCCCCACGGCTGGACCTACGAGCAGTACTTC,CSARDLSPHGWTYEQYF,many,TRBJ2-7,TRBV20-1,-
TGTGCCAGCAGCCAAATAGGACAGGGGGCTAGTTCACCCCTCCACTTT,CASSQIGQGASSPLHF,many,TRBJ1-6,TRBV4-2,TRBD1
TGTGCCAGCAGGAGGGGACCGGTCGGAGGGGAGACCCAGTACTTC,CASRRGPVGGETQYF,many,TRBJ2-5,TRBV6-1,-
TGTGCCAGCATCCGACAGGGTTCGAGCACCGGGGAGCTGTTTTTT,CASIRQGSSTGELFF,-,TRBJ2-2,TRBV6-1,TRBD1
TGCAGTGCTAGAGTACTAGCGGAGGCCTACGAGCAGTACTTC,CSARVLAEAYEQYF,few,TRBJ2-7,TRBV20-1,TRBD2
TGCAGTGTCAAGACGGGGGACACTGAAGCTTTCTTT,CSVKTGDTEAFF,-,TRBJ1-1,TRBV20-1,-
TGCAGCGTCACCGGGACAGGCATCTACAATGAGCAGTACTTC,CSVTGTGIYNEQYF,many,TRBJ2-7,TRBV29-1,TRBD1
TGTGCCAGCAGCCAAGGTGACGGATACTCACGCGAGACCCAGTACTTC,CASSQGDGYSRETQYF,many,TRBJ2-5,TRBV14,-
TGTGCCACCAGCAGAGACAAGGGGATGAACACTGAAGCTCTCTTT,CATSRDKGMNTEALF,-,TRBJ1-1,TRBV15,-
TGCAGTGCTGCCTTCACCGGAACAGATACGCAGTATTTT,CSAAFTGTDTQYF,many,TRBJ2-3,TRBV20-1,-
TGTGCCAGCAGTTCCCTCGGAGGCTACGGAGGTCAAGAGACCCAGTACTTC,CASSSLGGYGGQETQYF,many,TRBJ2-5,TRBV28,-
TGCAGCGTTGACTTCAACCTAGCGGGAGTCCCTGAGCAGTTCTTC,CSVDFNLAGVPEQFF,few,TRBJ2-1,TRBV29-1,TRBD2
TGTGCCAGCAGCTTAGTAGACGGGCGAGAGACCCAGTACTTC,CASSLVDGRETQYF,-,TRBJ2-5,TRBV7-9,-
TGCAGCGTTGAGGGTCAGGGCCGAGCCCAGTACTTC,CSVEGQGRAQYF,few,TRBJ2-7,TRBV29-1,-
TGTGCCAGCAGTCGGGACAGGGGCGGCAATCAGCCCCAGCATTTT,CASSRDRGGNQPQHF,-,TRBJ1-5,TRBV6-5,TRBD1
TGCAGTGCTGAGGGACTAGCGGCGCCCTACGAGCAGTACTTC,CSAEGLAAPYEQYF,many,TRBJ2-7,TRBV20-1,TRBD2
TGCGCCATACGTCCAGGGGGGACCTACGAGCAGTACTTC,CAIRPGGTYEQYF,medium-sized,TRBJ2-7,TRBV10-2,-
TGTGCCAGCAGCCCAACATCTAGTGCCGAAGCTTTCTTT,CASSPTSSAEAFF,few,TRBJ1-1,TRBV6-5,-
TGTGCCAGCAGCGCGGGAACCCAAGATACGCAGTATTTT,CASSAGTQDTQYF,many,TRBJ2-3,TRBV9,-
TGTGCCAGCAGCTTGGTCTTCTACGAGCAGTACTTC,CASSLVFYEQYF,many,TRBJ2-7,TRBV5-6,-
TGTGCCAGCAGCTTAGCGCTTGTGAGCGGGGAAGGAGCCAATGAGCAGTTCTTC,CASSLALVSGEGANEQFF,medium-sized,TRBJ2-1,TRBV7-9,TRBD2
TGTGCCAGCAGTTCTCTTAGCGGGAGGGCAGCAGAGACCCAGTACTTC,CASSSLSGRAAETQYF,few,TRBJ2-5,TRBV28,TRBD2
TGTGCCAGCAGCCGCCAGGGGGGCGGGAGGGGCACCGGGGAGCTGTTTTTT,CASSRQGGGRGTGELFF,many,TRBJ2-2,TRBV3-1,TRBD2
TGTGCCAGCAGTAAAGTGATGACAGATACGCAGTATTTT,CASSKVMTDTQYF,once,TRBJ2-3,TRBV2,-
TGTGCCAGCAGACAAGAGACCCAGTACTTC,CASRQETQYF,few,TRBJ2-5,TRBV25-1,-
TGCAGTGCTAGAGATCGGGGAGGCGGGGAGCTGTTTTTT,CSARDRGGGELFF,medium-sized,TRBJ2-2,TRBV20-1,-
TGCAGTGCTAGAAGGCGGGAGGGATACAATGAGCAGTTCTTC,CSARRREGYNEQFF,many,TRBJ2-1,TRBV20-1,TRBD2
TGTGCCAGCAGTATGGGGGGTGGAATGAACACTGAAGCTTTCTTT,CASSMGGGMNTEAFF,many,TRBJ1-1,TRBV28,-
TGCGCCAGCAGCTTGGACCTCGATGAGCAGTTCTTC,CASSLDLDEQFF,many,TRBJ2-1,TRBV5-1,-
TGTGCCAGCAGTGCCGACAGGATCGGAAACACCATATATTTT,CASSADRIGNTIYF,many,TRBJ1-3,TRBV28,-
TGTGCCAGCAGCCAAGCCGGGACACCTATTCATGGCTACACCTTC,CASSQAGTPIHGYTF,many,TRBJ1-2,TRBV3-1,-
TGTGCCAGCAGTTTACGCAAAGCGGTCAACACCGGGGAGCTGTTTTTT,CASSLRKAVNTGELFF,-,TRBJ2-2,TRBV12-3/TRBV12-4,-
TGTGCCAGTAGTGGAAGCGGGAGGCGCACCGGGGAGCTGTTTTTT,CASSGSGRRTGELFF,many,TRBJ2-2,TRBV19,TRBD2
TGTGCCAGCAGCCAACAGGGGACCATCGGGGAGCTGTTTTTT,CASSQQGTIGELFF,many,TRBJ2-2,TRBV14,-
TGTGCCAGCAGCCAAGACGGCGCGAGTACTGAAGCTTTCTTT,CASSQDGASTEAFF,-,TRBJ1-1,TRBV3-1,-
TGCAGCGTTGACTACACGGGGGTAGGTGAAGCTTTCTTT,CSVDYTGVGEAFF,many,TRBJ1-1,TRBV29-1,-
TGCAGTGCTAGAAAACAGGGTGGCACCATATATTTT,CSARKQGGTIYF,many,TRBJ1-3,TRBV20-1,-
TGTGCCAGCAGTGAAGACTCCACAGATACGCAGTATTTT,CASSEDSTDTQYF,many,TRBJ2-3,TRBV2,-
TGTGCCAGCAGTTACTCCGTAGCGAGAAACCAAGAGACCCAGTACTTC,CASSYSVARNQETQYF,many,TRBJ2-5,TRBV6-2/TRBV6-3,-
TGTGCCAGCCGACAGGGGAGGATCCCCGGGGAGCTGTTTTTT,CASRQGRIPGELFF,many,TRBJ2-2,TRBV28,TRBD1
TGTGCCAGCAGAGGTGCGGGAGGCCTCTACGAGCAGTACTTC,CASRGAGGLYEQYF,many,TRBJ2-7,TRBV6-2/TRBV6-3,TRBD2
TGTGCCAGCAGTGAAGAAACTGAAGCTTTCTTT,CASSEETEAFF,-,TRBJ1-1,TRBV28,-
TGTGCCAGCAGCCAAGAACTGCAGAGCCTCTCACCCCTCCACTTT,CASSQELQSLSPLHF,many,TRBJ1-6,TRBV4-2,-
TGTGCCAGCAGCTCGAACAGGAAAGAGACCCAGTACTTC,CASSSNRKETQYF,many,TRBJ2-5,TRBV7-6,-
TGCGCCAGCAGCCCGGGACAGCCCAATCAGCCCCAGCATTTT,CASSPGQPNQPQHF,many,TRBJ1-5,TRBV5-1,TRBD1
TGCGCCACCAGCGGGTCACAGACTGGTGATACGCAGTATTTT,CATSGSQTGDTQYF,-,TRBJ2-3,TRBV5-1,-
TGTGCCAGCAGCTTGGGGCCAGGGACCTATGGCTACACCTTC,CASSLGPGTYGYTF,many,TRBJ1-2,TRBV5-5,-
TGTGCCAGCTCACCGGTGGGGAGAACCGACTACAATGAGCAGTTCTTC,CASSPVGRTDYNEQFF,medium-sized,TRBJ2-1,TRBV18,-
TGTGCCAGCAGTATCACAGACCGCACAGATACGCAGTATTTT,CASSITDRTDTQYF,many,TRBJ2-3,TRBV27,-
TGCAGCGTTATGACAGCTGAAAAACTGTTTTTT,CSVMTAEKLFF,many,TRBJ1-4,TRBV29-1,-
TGCAGTGCTAAGGGCACAGGGGGCGCCGGGGCAGATACGCAGTATTTT,CSAKGTGGAGADTQYF,many,TRBJ2-3,TRBV20-1,TRBD1
TGTGCCAGCAGCCGGACTAGCGGGAGCTATGAGCAGTTCTTC,CASSRTSGSYEQFF,many,TRBJ2-1,TRBV7-3,TRBD2
TGCAGTGCTAGGCTGAGCACAGATACGCAGTATTTT,CSARLSTDTQYF,-,TRBJ2-3,TRBV20-1,-
TGTGCCAGCAGCTTTGACGAGGGACAGGGGGGTCCCGAGCAGTACTTC,CASSFDEGQGGPEQYF,many,TRBJ2-7,TRBV7-6,TRBD1
TGTGCCATCGCGGACGGGGATACGCAGTATTTT,CAIADGDTQYF,many,TRBJ2-3,TRBV13,-
TGTGCCAGCAGCCCGGGACAGGGGGCTGGTACGCAGTATTTT,CASSPGQGAGTQYF,once,TRBJ2-3,TRBV7-2,TRBD1